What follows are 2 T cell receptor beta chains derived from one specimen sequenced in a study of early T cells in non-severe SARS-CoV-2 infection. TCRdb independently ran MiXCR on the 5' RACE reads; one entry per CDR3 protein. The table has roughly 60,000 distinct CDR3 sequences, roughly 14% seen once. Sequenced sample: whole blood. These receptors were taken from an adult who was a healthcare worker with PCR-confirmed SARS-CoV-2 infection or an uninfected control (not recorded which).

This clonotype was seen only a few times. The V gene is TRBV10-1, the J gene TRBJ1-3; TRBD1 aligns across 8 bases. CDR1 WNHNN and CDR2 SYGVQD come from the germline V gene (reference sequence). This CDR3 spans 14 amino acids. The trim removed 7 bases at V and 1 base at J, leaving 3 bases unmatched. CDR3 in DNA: TGCGCCAGCAATGGACAGGGTTCTGGAAACACCATATATTTT. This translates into CASNGQGSGNTIYF.

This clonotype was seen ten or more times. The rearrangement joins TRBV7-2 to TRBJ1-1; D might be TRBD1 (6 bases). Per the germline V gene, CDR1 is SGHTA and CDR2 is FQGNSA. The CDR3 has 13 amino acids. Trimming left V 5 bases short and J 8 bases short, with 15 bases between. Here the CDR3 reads CASSGRTATEAFF. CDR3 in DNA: TGTGCCAGCAGCGGACGGACAGCCACCGAAGCTTTCTTT.